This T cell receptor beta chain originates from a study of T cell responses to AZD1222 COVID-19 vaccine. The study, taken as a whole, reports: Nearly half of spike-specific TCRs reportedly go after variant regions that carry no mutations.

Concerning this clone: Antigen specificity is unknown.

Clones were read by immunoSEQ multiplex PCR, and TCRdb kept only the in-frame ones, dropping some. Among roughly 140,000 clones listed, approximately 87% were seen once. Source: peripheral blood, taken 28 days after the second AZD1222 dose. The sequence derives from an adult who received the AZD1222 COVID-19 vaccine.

CDR3 residues: CASSAAGYDLPEAFF. DNA of the CDR3: TGCGCCAGCAGCGCAGCGGGGTATGATCTCCCTGAAGCTTTCTTT. The chain couples TRBV5-1 to TRBJ1-1; D gene uncertain. The CDR3 contains 15 residues. Looked up from germline, CDR1 is SGHRS and CDR2 is YFSETQ. Trimming left V 4 bases short and J 6 bases short, with 19 bases between.